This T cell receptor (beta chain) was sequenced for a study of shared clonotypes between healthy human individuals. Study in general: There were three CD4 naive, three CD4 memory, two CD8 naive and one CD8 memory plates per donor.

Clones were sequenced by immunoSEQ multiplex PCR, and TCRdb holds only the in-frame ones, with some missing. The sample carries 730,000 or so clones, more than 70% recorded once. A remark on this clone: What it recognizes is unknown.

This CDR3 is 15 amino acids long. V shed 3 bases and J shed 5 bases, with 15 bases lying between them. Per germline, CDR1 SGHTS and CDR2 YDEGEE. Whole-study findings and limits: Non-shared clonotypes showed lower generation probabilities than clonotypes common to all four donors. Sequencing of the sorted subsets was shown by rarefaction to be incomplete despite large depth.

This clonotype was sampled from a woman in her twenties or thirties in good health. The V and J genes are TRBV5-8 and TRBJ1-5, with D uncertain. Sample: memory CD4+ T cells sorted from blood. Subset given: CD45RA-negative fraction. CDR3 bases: TGTGCCAGCAGCTCAGGAGAGACACCAGATCAGCCCCAGCATTTT. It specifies CASSSGETPDQPQHF.